The following is a T cell receptor beta chain sequence with its context. What it recognizes is unknown. The PCR made use of 60 Vbeta and 13 Jbeta primers. This table comes from immunoSEQ multiplex PCR, and its TCRdb copy is limited to in-frame clones, with some not included. The repertoire holds approximately 130,000 clones, with over 65% as singletons. V lost 2 bases to trimming and J lost 5 bases; unmatched junction nucleotides: 5. Germline V gene lookup returns CDR1 SGHVS and CDR2 FNYEAQ. This CDR3 contains 14 residues. This sample was taken from a study of cytomegalovirus exposure and HLA in healthy donors. Overall study results and limits: In a later analysis, about 17,000 TCR beta sequences were associated with HLA alleles at 0.05 false discovery rate.

The TCR sequence derives from a man aged 18 to 30 in good health and CMV-seronegative. V usage is TRBV7-6 and J usage is TRBJ2-7; TRBD2 matches at 8 bases. Sequencing was done on a sample of PBMCs. The CDR3 is CASSLNRGGDEQYF. CDR3 nucleotide sequence: TGTGCCAGCAGCTTAAATCGGGGGGGGGACGAGCAGTACTTC.